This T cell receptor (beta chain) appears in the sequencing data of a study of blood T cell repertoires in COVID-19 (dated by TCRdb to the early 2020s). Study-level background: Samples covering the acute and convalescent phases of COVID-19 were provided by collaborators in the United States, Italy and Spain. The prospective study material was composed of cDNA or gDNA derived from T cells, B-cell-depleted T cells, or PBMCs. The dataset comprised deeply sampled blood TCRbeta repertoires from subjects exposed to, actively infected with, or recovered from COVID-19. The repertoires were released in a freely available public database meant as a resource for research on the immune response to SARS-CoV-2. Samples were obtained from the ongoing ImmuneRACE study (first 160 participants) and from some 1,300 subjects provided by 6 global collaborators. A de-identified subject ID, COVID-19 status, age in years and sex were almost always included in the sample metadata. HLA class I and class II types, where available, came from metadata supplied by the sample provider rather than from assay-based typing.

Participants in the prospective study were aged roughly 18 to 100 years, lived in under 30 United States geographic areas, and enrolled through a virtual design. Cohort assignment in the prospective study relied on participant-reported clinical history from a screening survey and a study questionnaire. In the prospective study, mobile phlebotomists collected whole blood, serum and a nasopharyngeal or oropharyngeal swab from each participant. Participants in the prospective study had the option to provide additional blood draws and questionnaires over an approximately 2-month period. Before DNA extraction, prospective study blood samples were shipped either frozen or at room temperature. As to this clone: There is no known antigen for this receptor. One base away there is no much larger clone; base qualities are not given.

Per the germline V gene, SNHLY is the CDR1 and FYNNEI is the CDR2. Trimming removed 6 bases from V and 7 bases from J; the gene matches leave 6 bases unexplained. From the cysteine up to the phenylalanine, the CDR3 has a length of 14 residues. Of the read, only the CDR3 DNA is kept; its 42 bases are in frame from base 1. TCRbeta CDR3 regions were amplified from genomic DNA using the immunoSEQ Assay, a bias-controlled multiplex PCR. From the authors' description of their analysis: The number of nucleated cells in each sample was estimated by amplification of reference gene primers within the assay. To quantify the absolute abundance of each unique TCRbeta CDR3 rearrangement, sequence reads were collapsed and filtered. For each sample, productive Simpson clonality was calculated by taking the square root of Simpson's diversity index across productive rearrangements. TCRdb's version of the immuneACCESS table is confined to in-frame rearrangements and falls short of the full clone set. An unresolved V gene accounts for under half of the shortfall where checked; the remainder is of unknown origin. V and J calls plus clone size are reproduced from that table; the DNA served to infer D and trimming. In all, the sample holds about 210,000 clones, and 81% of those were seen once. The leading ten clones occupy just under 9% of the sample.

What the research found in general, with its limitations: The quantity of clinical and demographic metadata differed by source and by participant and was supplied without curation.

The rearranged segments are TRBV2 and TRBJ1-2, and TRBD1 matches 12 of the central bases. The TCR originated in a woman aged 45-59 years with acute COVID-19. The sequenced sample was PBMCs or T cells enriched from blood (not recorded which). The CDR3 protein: CASRGQGAVAGYTF. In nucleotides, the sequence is TGTGCCAGCAGGGGACAGGGGGCTGTGGCTGGCTACACCTTC.